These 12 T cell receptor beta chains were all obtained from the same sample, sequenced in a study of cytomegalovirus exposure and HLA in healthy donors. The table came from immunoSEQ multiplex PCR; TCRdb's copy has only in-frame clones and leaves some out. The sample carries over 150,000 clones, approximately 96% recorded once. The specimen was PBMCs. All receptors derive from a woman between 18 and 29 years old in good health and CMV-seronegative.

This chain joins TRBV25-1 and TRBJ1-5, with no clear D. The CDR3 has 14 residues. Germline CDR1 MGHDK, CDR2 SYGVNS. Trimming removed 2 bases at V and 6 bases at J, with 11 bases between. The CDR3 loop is CASSEAGTPQPQHF. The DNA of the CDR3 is TGTGCCAGCAGTGAAGCGGGAACCCCTCAGCCCCAGCATTTT.

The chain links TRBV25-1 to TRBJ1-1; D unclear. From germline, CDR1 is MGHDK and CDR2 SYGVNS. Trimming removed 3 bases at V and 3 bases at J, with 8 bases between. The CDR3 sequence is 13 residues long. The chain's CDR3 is CASSEFGYTEAFF. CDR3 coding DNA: TGTGCCAGCAGTGAGTTCGGGTACACTGAAGCTTTCTTT.

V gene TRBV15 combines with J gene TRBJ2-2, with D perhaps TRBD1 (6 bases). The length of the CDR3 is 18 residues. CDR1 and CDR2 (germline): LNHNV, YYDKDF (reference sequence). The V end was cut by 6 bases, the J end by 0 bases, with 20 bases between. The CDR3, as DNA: TGTGCCACCAGTGGGGTCGGGACACTATCATCGAACACCGGGGAGCTGTTTTTT. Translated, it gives CATSGVGTLSSNTGELFF.

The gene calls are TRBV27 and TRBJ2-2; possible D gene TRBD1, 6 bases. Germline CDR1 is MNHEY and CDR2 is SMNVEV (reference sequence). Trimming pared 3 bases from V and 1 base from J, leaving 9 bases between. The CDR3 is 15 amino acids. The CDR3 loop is CASSFWGRNTGELFF. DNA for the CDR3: TGTGCCAGCAGTTTTTGGGGGCGGAACACCGGGGAGCTGTTTTTT.

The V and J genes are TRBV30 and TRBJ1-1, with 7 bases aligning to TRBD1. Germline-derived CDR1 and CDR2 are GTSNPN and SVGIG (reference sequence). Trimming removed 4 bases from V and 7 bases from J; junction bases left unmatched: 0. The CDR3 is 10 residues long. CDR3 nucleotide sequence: TGTGCCTGGAACAGGGGTGAAGCTTTCTTT. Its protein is CAWNRGEAFF.

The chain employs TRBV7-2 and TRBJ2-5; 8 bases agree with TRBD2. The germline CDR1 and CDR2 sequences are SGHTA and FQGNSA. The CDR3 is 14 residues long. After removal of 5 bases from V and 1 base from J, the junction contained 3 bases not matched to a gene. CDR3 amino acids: CASSMGLGQETQYF. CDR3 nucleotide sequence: TGTGCCAGCAGCATGGGACTAGGCCAAGAGACCCAGTACTTC.

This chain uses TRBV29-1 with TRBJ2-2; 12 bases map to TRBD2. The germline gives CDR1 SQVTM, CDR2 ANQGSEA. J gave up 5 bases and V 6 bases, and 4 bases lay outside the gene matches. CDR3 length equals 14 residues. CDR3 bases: TGCAGCGTCAGACTAGCGGGAGATACCGGGGAGCTGTTTTTT. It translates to CSVRLAGDTGELFF.

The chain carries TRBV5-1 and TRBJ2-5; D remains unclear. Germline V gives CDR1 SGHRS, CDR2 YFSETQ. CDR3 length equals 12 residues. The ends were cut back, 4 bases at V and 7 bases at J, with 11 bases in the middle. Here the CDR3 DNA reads TGCGCCAGCAGCCAAGAGCGCGGGACCCAGTACTTC. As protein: CASSQERGTQYF.

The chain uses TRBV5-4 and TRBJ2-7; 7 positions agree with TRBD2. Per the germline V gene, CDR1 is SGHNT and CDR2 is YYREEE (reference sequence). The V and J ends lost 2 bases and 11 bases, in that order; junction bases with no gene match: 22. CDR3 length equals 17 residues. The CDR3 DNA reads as TGTGCCAGCAGCTTTGGGGACCTTAGAGCGGGACCCCGTGAGGAGTACTTC. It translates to CASSFGDLRAGPREEYF.

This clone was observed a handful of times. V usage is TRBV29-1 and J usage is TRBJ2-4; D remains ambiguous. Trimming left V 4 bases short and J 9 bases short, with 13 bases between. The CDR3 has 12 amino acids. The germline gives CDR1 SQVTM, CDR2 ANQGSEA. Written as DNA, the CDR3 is TGCAGCGTTGGAGGCAGTATCGGCATTCAGTACTTC. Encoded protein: CSVGGSIGIQYF.

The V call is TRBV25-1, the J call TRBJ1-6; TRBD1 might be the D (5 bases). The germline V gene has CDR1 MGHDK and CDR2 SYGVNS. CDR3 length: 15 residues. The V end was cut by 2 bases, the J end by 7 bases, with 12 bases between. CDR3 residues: CASSEGGVRNSPLHF. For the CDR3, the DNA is TGTGCCAGCAGTGAAGGGGGGGTACGAAATTCACCCCTCCACTTT.

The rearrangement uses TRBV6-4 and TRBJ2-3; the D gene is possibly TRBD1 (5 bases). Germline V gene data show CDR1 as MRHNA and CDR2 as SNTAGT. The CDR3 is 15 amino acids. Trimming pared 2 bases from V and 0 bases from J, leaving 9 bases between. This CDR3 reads CASSDRPGSTDTQYF. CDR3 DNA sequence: TGTGCCAGCAGTGACAGGCCAGGGAGCACAGATACGCAGTATTTT.